Each of the 32 T cell receptor beta chains below was sequenced from the same sample in a study of T cell repertoires in cytomegalovirus infection. A single record per CDR3 protein comes from TCRdb applying MiXCR to the reads. This table holds some 220,000 distinct CDR3 sequences, 9% to 15% found once. The sequencing sample was made of PBMCs. These receptor sequences come from a human donor in good health (CMV status not recorded). Some clones in this sample may be carry-over from other donors' samples.

This clonotype was found many times. This sequence joins TRBV7-6 and TRBJ1-5; 7 nucleotides agree with TRBD1. The V gene end was trimmed by 6 bases and the J gene end by 5 bases; junction bases not matched to a gene: 7. The CDR3 spans 14 residues. The germline CDR1 and CDR2 sequences are SGHVS and FNYEAQ. The CDR3 loop is CASSSQGFDQPQHF. The CDR3 coding sequence is TGTGCCAGCAGTTCACAGGGGTTCGATCAGCCCCAGCATTTT.

The chain is built from TRBV9 and TRBJ2-7, with D perhaps matching TRBD1 or TRBD2 (7 bases each). Germline CDR1 and CDR2: SGDLS and YYNGEE. Trimming pared 3 bases from V and 5 bases from J, leaving 21 bases between. The CDR3 has 16 amino acids. The CDR3 bases are TGTGCCAGCAGCGACAGGGGAGGGTCCGTGTTGGACGAGCAGTACTTC. It yields the protein CASSDRGGSVLDEQYF.

This chain links TRBV5-6 with TRBJ1-2; D possibly corresponds to TRBD1 (6 bases). With 4 bases removed from V and 10 bases from J, the gap between germline ends came to 17 bases. Germline V gene sequence: CDR1 SGHDT, CDR2 YYEEEE. The CDR3 spans 13 residues. The CDR3 DNA reads TGTGCCAGCAGCCCAGCTCTAAGGGGGGACTACACCTTC. Translating gives CASSPALRGDYTF. Filled out from reference TRBV5-6 and TRBJ1-2, the complete variable domain reads DAGVTQSPTHLIKTRGQQVTLRCSPKSGHDTVSWYQQALGQGPQFIFQYYEEEERQRGNFPDRFSGHQFPNYSSELNVNALLLGDSALYLCASSPALRGDYTFGSGTRLTVV.

The chain recombines TRBV14 with TRBJ1-1, with D hard to call. Trimming cost V 3 bases and J 1 base, with 12 bases left between them. The CDR3 has 15 residues. Germline loops: CDR1 SGHDN, CDR2 FVKESK. The CDR3 bases are TGTGCCAGCAGCCATGCTACGGGGTGGAACACTGAAGCTTTCTTT. Translating gives CASSHATGWNTEAFF.

This chain uses TRBV19 with TRBJ2-7, with a tentative D call TRBD1 (5 bases). The ends were cut back, 4 bases at V and 5 bases at J, with 9 bases in the middle. Germline CDR1 is LNHDA and CDR2 is SQIVND (reference sequence). This CDR3 spans 12 amino acids. As DNA, the CDR3 is TGTGCCAGTAGTAGGGGCCAGAACGAGCAGTACTTC. Translation gives CASSRGQNEQYF.

V is TRBV6-6 and J is TRBJ1-2; D is uncertain. This CDR3 spans 11 amino acids. Trimming removed 9 bases at V and 7 bases at J, with 12 bases between. Germline CDR1 and CDR2: MNHNY and SVGAGI (reference sequence). CDR3 amino acids: CASVGPFGYTF. The CDR3 DNA sequence: TGTGCCAGTGTAGGGCCGTTTGGCTACACCTTC.

This sequence joins TRBV5-6 and TRBJ2-2, with 10 bases that match TRBD1. The junction had 7 bases not matched to a gene; V was cut back by 4 bases and J by 4 bases. CDR3 length equals 16 residues. Germline V gives CDR1 SGHDT, CDR2 YYEEEE. This chain's CDR3 is CASSHSDRGSTGELFF. The DNA of the CDR3 is TGTGCCAGCAGCCATTCGGACAGGGGGAGCACCGGGGAGCTGTTTTTT.

V is TRBV20-1 and J is TRBJ2-3; maybe TRBD2 (6 bases). Between the trimmed V and J ends, which lost 0 bases and 0 bases, there was a span of 10 bases. The CDR3 runs to 15 residues. Looked up from germline, CDR1 is DFQATT and CDR2 is SNEGSKA (reference sequence). This chain's CDR3 is CSARDRAGSTDTQYF. CDR3 DNA sequence: TGCAGTGCTAGAGATCGGGCGGGGAGCACAGATACGCAGTATTTT.

This clonotype was seen ten or more times. The chain joins TRBV20-1 to TRBJ1-4; D unclear. Germline V CDR1 and CDR2: DFQATT, SNEGSKA (reference sequence). The CDR3 totals 14 residues. The V end was cut by 3 bases, the J end by 0 bases, with 8 bases between. CDR3 region: CSASSGTTNEKLFF. The CDR3 DNA reads TGCAGTGCTAGTTCCGGCACAACTAATGAAAAACTGTTTTTT.

This clonotype was seen many times. The V call is TRBV20-1, the J call TRBJ1-5; D is unresolved. The V gene lost 5 bases and the J gene lost 5 bases, with 16 bases spanning the gap. Germline CDR1 DFQATT, CDR2 SNEGSKA (reference sequence). The CDR3 consists of 14 residues. The CDR3 reads CSASSNARDQPQHF. The CDR3 DNA follows: TGCAGTGCTTCCTCAAACGCTAGGGATCAGCCCCAGCATTTT.

V gene TRBV29-1 combines with J gene TRBJ2-1; D not certain. V was pared by 3 bases and J by 2 bases, with 20 bases between. The CDR3 has 17 amino acids. Germline V gene lookup returns CDR1 SQVTM and CDR2 ANQGSEA. The CDR3 bases are TGCAGCGTTGAGGGCCGTTCTGGGGAAGGAACCTACAATGAGCAGTTCTTC. Its protein product is CSVEGRSGEGTYNEQFF.

This clonotype was observed many times. The V and J genes are TRBV2 and TRBJ1-2; the D is unclear. Germline loops: CDR1 SNHLY, CDR2 FYNNEI. V lost 3 bases and J 4 bases, leaving 9 bases between the germline ends. The length of the CDR3 is 13 residues. The CDR3 region is CASSERASYGYTF. The DNA for the CDR3 is TGTGCCAGCAGTGAGAGGGCCTCCTATGGCTACACCTTC.

This clonotype was recorded at least ten times. The CDR3 DNA is TGTGCCAGCACCCCCATCCCGACAGGGAGTGGGGCCAACGTCCTGACTTTC. This sequence encodes CASTPIPTGSGANVLTF. This sequence joins TRBV7-2 and TRBJ2-6; 7 positions agree with TRBD1. CDR1 and CDR2 (germline): SGHTA, FQGNSA. This CDR3 is built from 17 residues. V was pared by 7 bases and J by 3 bases, with 12 bases of the junction left unmatched.

This clonotype occurred a few times. CDR3 bases: TGTGCCAGCAGCTTAACGTCTAGCGGGGGTCGAAAAACAGATACGCAGTATTTT. As protein: CASSLTSSGGRKTDTQYF. This chain joins TRBV7-3 and TRBJ2-3; 10 bases line up with TRBD2. The CDR3 runs 18 residues. Germline CDR1 and CDR2: SGHTA and FQGTGA. V shed 0 bases, J shed 3 bases, and the junction held 9 bases outside the gene matches.

This clonotype was seen repeatedly, ten times or more. The chain combines TRBV29-1 with TRBJ2-3; D uncertain. The CDR3 is made up of 12 amino acids. CDR1 is SQVTM, CDR2 ANQGSEA, per germline. V gave up 1 base and J gave up 2 bases, with 4 bases separating them. DNA of the CDR3: TGCAGCGTTGAAGGCGCCACAGATACGCAGTATTTT. This sequence encodes CSVEGATDTQYF.

This clonotype was recorded many times. The rearrangement uses TRBV7-9 and TRBJ1-2; 7 bases line up with TRBD1. The CDR3 consists of 14 residues. Trimming cost V 7 bases and J 10 bases; bases outside gene matches: 15. CDR1 is SEHNR, CDR2 FQNEAQ, per germline (reference sequence). This chain's CDR3 is CASKSGGQEVDYTF. For the CDR3, the DNA is TGTGCCAGCAAATCGGGCGGACAGGAAGTCGACTACACCTTC.

This clonotype was detected ten times or more. J is TRBJ2-6 and V is TRBV4-3, with D hard to call. The V end was cut by 4 bases, the J end by 0 bases, with 7 bases between. The germline V gene has CDR1 LGHNA and CDR2 YSLEER. The CDR3 is 15 residues long. The CDR3 nucleotides read TGCGCCAGCAGCCGAGCGATCTCTGGGGCCAACGTCCTGACTTTC. Translating it yields CASSRAISGANVLTF.

This clonotype was observed at least ten times. This chain links TRBV7-6 with TRBJ2-7; 9 bases are shared with TRBD1. The CDR3 extends over 15 amino acids. Looked up from germline, CDR1 is SGHVS and CDR2 is FNYEAQ. The V and J ends lost 1 base and 1 base, in that order; junction bases with no gene match: 2. The CDR3 DNA is TGTGCCAGCAGCTTAGATGGGACAGGGTCCTACGAGCAGTACTTC. It specifies CASSLDGTGSYEQYF.

The chain links TRBV28 to TRBJ2-1; 9 bases match TRBD1. The CDR3 covers 13 residues. The V and J ends lost 6 bases and 10 bases, in that order; junction bases with no gene match: 7. Germline values: CDR1 MDHEN, CDR2 SYDVKM. Here the CDR3 DNA reads TGTGCCAGCAGAGGGACAGGGATAAACGAGCAGTTCTTC. Its protein is CASRGTGINEQFF.

This clonotype was detected many times. J is TRBJ2-4 and V is TRBV7-3; 7 nucleotides align to TRBD2. V lost 2 bases and J lost 3; bases outside the gene matches: 7. Germline lookup yields CDR1 SGHTA and CDR2 FQGTGA. The CDR3 is 16 residues long. CDR3 nucleotides: TGTGCCAGCAGCTTAGTAGCGGGCCCTGACAAAAACATTCAGTACTTC. It codes for CASSLVAGPDKNIQYF.

This clonotype has a count of ten or more. This chain links TRBV6-2 or TRBV6-3 with TRBJ2-7; perhaps TRBD2 as D (7 bases). In germline, CDR1 is MNHEY, CDR2 SVGEGT. The CDR3 has 14 residues. Deletions cut 7 bases from V and 3 bases from J, with 16 bases between. This CDR3 is CASKRGGDVYEQYF. DNA for the CDR3: TGTGCCAGCAAAAGGGGGGGGGACGTCTACGAGCAGTACTTC.

This clonotype showed up many times. This chain connects TRBV28 to TRBJ2-7, with 10 nucleotides matching TRBD1. V lost 8 bases and J lost 3; bases outside the gene matches: 10. Germline assignment: CDR1 MDHEN and CDR2 SYDVKM. This CDR3 comprises 15 residues. The CDR3: CASVTSGQGNYEQYF. The CDR3 nucleotides are TGTGCCAGCGTTACCTCGGGACAGGGGAACTACGAGCAGTACTTC.

This clonotype was picked up many times. This chain links TRBV7-3 with TRBJ2-7, with D perhaps matching TRBD2 (6 bases). CDR1 is SGHTA, CDR2 FQGTGA, per germline. V lost 3 bases and J lost 7, with 13 bases in between. The CDR3 extends over 13 amino acids. The CDR3 reads CASSFNAAGEQYF. CDR3 coding DNA: TGTGCCAGCAGCTTTAATGCCGCGGGGGAGCAGTACTTC.

J is TRBJ1-4 and V is TRBV28; D gene ambiguous. Germline CDR1 MDHEN, CDR2 SYDVKM. CDR3 size: 14 residues. V was pared by 6 bases and J by 7 bases, with 15 bases between. The CDR3 DNA reads TGTGCCAGCAGCGGCGGGGTATGGGGTGAAAAACTGTTTTTT. Protein sequence: CASSGGVWGEKLFF.

This chain links TRBV5-1 with TRBJ2-1, with 8 positions matching TRBD1. The length of the CDR3 is 14 residues. Germline V gene sequence: CDR1 SGHRS, CDR2 YFSETQ. The V and J ends lost 5 bases and 2 bases, in that order; junction bases with no gene match: 3. The CDR3: CASRRTGPYNEQFF. The CDR3 DNA reads as TGCGCCAGCAGGAGGACAGGGCCCTACAATGAGCAGTTCTTC. Drawing the rest from reference TRBV5-1 and TRBJ2-1, the complete variable domain is KAGVTQTPRYLIKTRGQQVTLSCSPISGHRSVSWYQQTPGQGLQFLFEYFSETQRNKGNFPGRFSGRQFSNSRSEMNVSTLELGDSALYLCASRRTGPYNEQFFGPGTRLTVL.

This clonotype has only a few counts. The chain couples TRBV20-1 to TRBJ2-1; D is uncertain. Germline lookup yields CDR1 DFQATT and CDR2 SNEGSKA (reference sequence). Deletions cut 0 bases from V and 5 bases from J, with 2 bases between. This CDR3 is 11 amino acids long. This chain's CDR3 is CSAREHNEQFF. CDR3 coding DNA: TGCAGTGCTAGAGAACACAATGAGCAGTTCTTC.

This clonotype came up many times. This chain joins TRBV19 and TRBJ2-7; D could derive from TRBD1 or TRBD2 (5 bases each). The germline V gene has CDR1 LNHDA and CDR2 SQIVND (reference sequence). Trimming pared 1 base from V and 3 bases from J, leaving 13 bases between. This CDR3 comprises 15 residues. The CDR3 sequence: CASSIGPGPGYEQYF. The CDR3 DNA reads TGTGCCAGTAGTATAGGACCGGGACCGGGCTACGAGCAGTACTTC.

This clonotype was detected many times. The V and J genes are TRBV7-9 and TRBJ2-7; D remains unclear. Per the germline V gene, CDR1 is SEHNR and CDR2 is FQNEAQ (reference sequence). CDR3 size: 11 residues. With 5 bases removed from V and 8 bases from J, the gap between germline ends came to 10 bases. For the CDR3, the DNA is TGTGCCAGCAGCGTAATGGATAAGCAGTACTTC. Its translation is CASSVMDKQYF.

The chain links TRBV19 to TRBJ1-2, with 9 bases fitting TRBD1. CDR1 is LNHDA, CDR2 SQIVND, per germline (reference sequence). This CDR3 comprises 14 residues. V dropped 7 bases and J dropped 4; count of bases not matched to a gene: 7. The CDR3 DNA is TGTGCCAGTACCCCACAGGGACAGGGCTATGGCTACACCTTC. This codes for CASTPQGQGYGYTF.

This clonotype was recorded many times. CDR3 nucleotide sequence: TGTGCCAGCAGCTTACCCGACAGCTACACAGATACGCAGTATTTT. Amino acids: CASSLPDSYTDTQYF. The chain carries TRBV7-9 and TRBJ2-3; D may be TRBD1 (5 bases). CDR1 SEHNR and CDR2 FQNEAQ come from the germline V gene (reference sequence). Trimming shortened V by 2 bases and J by 2 bases, and 11 bases separated the two germline ends. The CDR3 totals 15 residues. Filled out from reference TRBV7-9 and TRBJ2-3, the complete variable domain reads DTGVSQNPRHKITKRGQNVTFRCDPISEHNRLYWYRQTLGQGPEFLTYFQNEAQLEKSRLLSDRFSAERPKGSFSTLEIQRTEQGDSAMYLCASSLPDSYTDTQYFGPGTRLTVL.

This clonotype came up a few times. V is TRBV6-5 and J is TRBJ2-3, with 10 bases identical to TRBD2. Trimming removed 8 bases from V and 3 bases from J; junction bases left unmatched: 5. This CDR3 contains 14 residues. Per the germline V gene, CDR1 is MNHEY and CDR2 is SVGAGI. The CDR3 is CASWSGGETDTQYF. DNA of the CDR3: TGTGCCAGCTGGAGCGGGGGGGAGACAGATACGCAGTATTTT.

This clonotype was counted a few times. The V call is TRBV5-4, the J call TRBJ2-7; 12 bases are shared with TRBD2. The V gene end was trimmed by 3 bases and the J gene end by 5 bases; junction bases not matched to a gene: 12. CDR3 length: 17 residues. The germline V gene encodes CDR1 SGHNT and CDR2 YYREEE (reference sequence). The CDR3 here is CASSSPSGLAGGNEQYF. CDR3 in DNA: TGTGCCAGCAGCTCCCCCTCGGGGCTAGCGGGAGGGAACGAGCAGTACTTC.